This T cell receptor (beta chain) was recorded in a study of shared clonotypes between healthy human individuals. Looking at the study overall: Contributing individuals were a couple of females and three males aged 18 to 49.

In the case of this clone: Antigen specificity is unknown.

Study-wide points: A handful of donors had around 5% of their naive CD4 clonotypes in common. Clonotype sharing among donors likely depends on sequencing depth. In the sorted subsets, rarefaction showed sequencing was incomplete despite large depth.

Naive CD8 isolation took CD45RO-negative cells positively selected for CCR7 and excluded terminally differentiated effector memory CD45RA+ cells. Using immunoSEQ multiplex PCR, the repertoire was profiled, and TCRdb retains in-frame clones only, with some absent. Here the sample spans about 2.1 million clones, about 92% being singletons. This CDR3 is built from 15 residues. Germline-derived CDR1 and CDR2 are SGHDT and YYEEEE. V was clipped by 1 base and J by 1 base, with 11 bases between them. Sequenced material: naive CD8+ T cells from PBMCs. This sequence joins TRBV5-6 and TRBJ1-1; D gene unclear. The source is a man aged 18 to 35 in good health. Some clones in this sample may be carry-over from other donors' samples. CDR3 sequence reads: CASSLLGERNTEAFF. DNA for the CDR3: TGTGCCAGCAGCTTGTTGGGAGAACGGAACACTGAAGCTTTCTTT.